These T cell receptor beta chains were read from a single sample in a study of cytomegalovirus exposure and HLA in healthy donors. Sequencing was performed with immunoSEQ multiplex PCR; in TCRdb, only in-frame clones are kept and a portion is missing. Here the sample spans over 200,000 clones, around four fifths being singletons. Material for sequencing was PBMCs. The receptors shown here come from a woman aged 18-29 years in good health and CMV-seronegative. Each CDR3 is given with its conserved first and last residue. The D gene is left open where the match is weak. Size tells how often a clone was seen (once, few, many) or the class of an expanded clone, and some rows leave it out.

clone size	V gene	J gene	D gene	CDR3 DNA	CDR3 protein
-	TRBV7-9	TRBJ1-4	-	TGTGCCAGCAGTTCCCAGGGCGGTTTTGAAAAACTGTTTTTT	CASSSQGGFEKLFF
-	TRBV4-2	TRBJ1-1	-	TGTGCCAGCAGCCAAGACGGTCAGGTGAACACTGAAGCTTTCTTT	CASSQDGQVNTEAFF
-	TRBV9	TRBJ2-1	TRBD1	TGTGCCAGCAGCGTATCCGGGACAGGGTTCAATGAGCAGTTCTTC	CASSVSGTGFNEQFF
-	TRBV9	TRBJ2-2	-	TGTGCCAGCAGCACCACCGGCTGGCGGGCAACCGGGGAGCTGTTTTTT	CASSTTGWRATGELFF
-	TRBV5-4	TRBJ2-7	TRBD2	TGTGCCAGCAGCTTGGATAGCGGGACGCCCCGCGAGCAGTACTTC	CASSLDSGTPREQYF
-	TRBV19	TRBJ2-3	-	TGTGCCAGTAGTGGGGGCCTGAGCTATTCTCATACGCAGTATTTT	CASSGGLSYSHTQYF
-	TRBV18	TRBJ2-7	-	TGTGCCAGCTCACCACGGGTACCGACGGAACCGGGAGAGCAGTACTTC	CASSPRVPTEPGEQYF
-	TRBV5-1	TRBJ2-4	TRBD2	TGCGCCAGCAGCTTGGCAGCGGGGTTAGCCAAAAACATTCAGTACTTC	CASSLAAGLAKNIQYF
-	TRBV18	TRBJ2-1	TRBD2	TGTGCCAGCTGGACTAGCGGGAGGGCCCCCAATGAGCAGTTCTTC	CASWTSGRAPNEQFF
once	TRBV7-3	TRBJ1-2	-	TGTGCCAGCAGCTTGCTATTAGTTGACTATGGCTACACCTTC	CASSLLLVDYGYTF
-	TRBV9	TRBJ2-7	TRBD2	TGTGCCAGCAGCGTAACTAGCGGGAGGGGGAACGAGCAGTACTTC	CASSVTSGRGNEQYF
-	TRBV5-4	TRBJ2-5	-	TGTGCCAGCAGCCCGGCCGGTCAGTTCCCCATGACCCAACAGACCCAGTACTTC	CASSPAGQFPMTQQTQYF
-	TRBV2	TRBJ1-5	TRBD1	TGTGCCAGCGGACGTGGGCAGGGGGCATCTAGCAATCAGCCCCAGCATTTT	CASGRGQGASSNQPQHF
-	TRBV18	TRBJ2-7	TRBD2	TGTGCCAGCTCGCACTCTAGCGGGGTAACCTACGAGCAGTACTTC	CASSHSSGVTYEQYF
once	TRBV10-3	TRBJ1-1	-	TGTGCCATCAGCTCAGGGGCGCATTCTTACACTGAAGCTTTCTTT	CAISSGAHSYTEAFF
-	TRBV6-5	TRBJ1-6	-	TGTGCCAGCAGCTTTATCAATGGAAATTCACCCCTCCACTTT	CASSFINGNSPLHF
-	TRBV28	TRBJ1-3	TRBD1	TGTGCCAGCAGAGAACAGGGGTCTGGAAACACCATATATTTT	CASREQGSGNTIYF
few	TRBV4-2	TRBJ2-5	-	TGTGCCAGCAGCCAAGGCAGGGTGGAGACCCAGTACTTC	CASSQGRVETQYF
-	TRBV4-1	TRBJ1-5	-	TGCGCCAGCAGCCAAGTTCTCTCGGTGGATGAGGGCAATCAGCCCCAGCATTTT	CASSQVLSVDEGNQPQHF
-	TRBV6-1	TRBJ2-2	-	TGTGCCAGCTTAAAGGACAGAAGAAACACCGGGGAGCTGTTTTTT	CASLKDRRNTGELFF
-	TRBV27	TRBJ2-6	TRBD1	TGTGCCAGCAGTTTAATCCCAGGACAGGGTCTCTCTGGGGCCAACGTCCTGACTTTC	CASSLIPGQGLSGANVLTF
-	TRBV12-5	TRBJ2-1	TRBD2	TGTGCTAGTGGTTCGGACCTTTTGACTAGCGGCTTGGATAGCTCCTACAATGAGCAGTTCTTC	CASGSDLLTSGLDSSYNEQFF
few	TRBV5-1	TRBJ2-1	TRBD2	TGCGCCAGCAGCTTGGTCGCTAGCGGGCCTGACAATGAGCAGTTCTTC	CASSLVASGPDNEQFF
-	TRBV6-6	TRBJ2-7	TRBD2	TGTGCCAGCAGATATAATAGCGGGACGTTCTACGAGCAGTACTTC	CASRYNSGTFYEQYF
-	TRBV5-1	TRBJ1-1	TRBD1	TGCGCCAGCAGCCCTGGGACAGGAGCTAACACTGAAGCTTTCTTT	CASSPGTGANTEAFF
-	TRBV30	TRBJ1-2	-	TGTGCCTGGAGTGTACGAGGCAGGGACTATGGCTACACCTTC	CAWSVRGRDYGYTF